Listed below are T cell receptor beta chains from one sample, sequenced in a study of blood T cell repertoires in COVID-19. Only in-frame clones appear in the TCRdb table, and some are missing; sequencing was by immunoSEQ multiplex PCR. The profile shows about 280,000 clones, 85% of them singletons. The source material was PBMCs or T cells enriched from blood (not recorded which). These receptors were collected from a woman aged 50 to 60 who had recovered from COVID-19. The CDR3 runs from the conserved cysteine through the conserved F or W. Each record gives: V gene, D gene, clone size, J gene, CDR3 protein, CDR3 DNA. The D gene is left open where the match is weak. Rows give clone size only sometimes, using once, few, many, or a class for an expanded clone.

V: TRBV24-1; D: TRBD2; size: once; J: TRBJ2-1; CDR3: CATSDPSGSAYNEQFF; DNA: TGTGCCACCAGTGATCCTAGCGGGTCTGCCTACAATGAGCAGTTCTTC
V: TRBV6-5; D: .; size: .; J: TRBJ2-5; CDR3: CASSYRDTRQETQYF; DNA: TGTGCCAGCAGTTACAGGGACACACGACAAGAGACCCAGTACTTC
V: TRBV5-4; D: TRBD1; size: .; J: TRBJ2-2; CDR3: CASSFGQERVTGELFF; DNA: TGTGCCAGCAGCTTCGGACAGGAAAGGGTCACCGGGGAGCTGTTTTTT
V: TRBV10-2; D: TRBD2; size: once; J: TRBJ2-3; CDR3: CASRTSGDTDTQYF; DNA: TGCGCCAGCAGAACTAGCGGAGACACAGATACGCAGTATTTT
V: TRBV5-4; D: TRBD1; size: many; J: TRBJ2-3; CDR3: CASSLTGGADTQYF; DNA: TGTGCCAGCAGCTTGACAGGGGGCGCAGATACGCAGTATTTT
V: TRBV18; D: .; size: few; J: TRBJ2-5; CDR3: CASSPRSSLQETQYF; DNA: TGTGCCAGCTCACCAAGGTCTAGCTTACAAGAGACCCAGTACTTC
V: TRBV28; D: TRBD2; size: .; J: TRBJ2-3; CDR3: CASSLWRLAGPSTDTQYF; DNA: TGTGCCAGCAGTTTATGGCGGCTAGCGGGTCCTAGCACAGATACGCAGTATTTT
V: TRBV6-5; D: .; size: .; J: TRBJ2-1; CDR3: CASSVRDNEQFF; DNA: TGTGCCAGCTCTGTCAGGGACAATGAGCAGTTCTTC
V: TRBV7-8; D: TRBD2; size: .; J: TRBJ2-2; CDR3: CASSLELAGGLNTGELFF; DNA: TGTGCCAGCAGCTTAGAGTTAGCGGGGGGCTTAAACACCGGGGAGCTGTTTTTT
V: TRBV7-9; D: .; size: once; J: TRBJ2-2; CDR3: CASRRSDYRELFF; DNA: TGTGCCAGCAGAAGGAGTGACTATAGGGAGCTGTTTTTT
V: TRBV6-1; D: .; size: .; J: TRBJ2-7; CDR3: CASSESTGILYEQYF; DNA: TGTGCCAGCAGTGAATCGACAGGAATTCTATACGAGCAGTACTTC
V: TRBV4-1; D: .; size: .; J: TRBJ2-7; CDR3: CASSQDRGSYYEQYF; DNA: TGCGCCAGCAGCCAAGATCGCGGATCCTACTACGAGCAGTACTTC
V: TRBV5-6; D: .; size: few; J: TRBJ2-1; CDR3: CASSPFRLHEQFF; DNA: TGTGCCAGCAGCCCTTTCAGACTCCATGAGCAGTTCTTC